The rows below give T cell receptor beta chains drawn from one sample of a study of T cells in Graves' hyperthyroidism and ophthalmopathy. TCRdb called the multiplex PCR reads again in MiXCR, with one record for every CDR3 protein. The table shows some 370,000 distinct CDR3 sequences, with about 15% occurring only once. The sequenced material came from blood. The receptors shown here come from a woman under 40 with Graves' hyperthyroidism that later progressed to Graves' ophthalmopathy. Each CDR3 is given with its conserved first and last residue. Fields, in order: J gene, V gene, clone size, D gene, CDR3 protein, CDR3 DNA. A D gene is named only where the DNA matches it firmly. Clone size appears in some rows only: once, few, many, or a class for an expanded clone.

J gene: TRBJ2-5; V gene: TRBV6-6; clone size: NA; D gene: TRBD2; CDR3 protein: CASSYSLAGELPGETQYF; CDR3 DNA: TGTGCCAGCAGTTACTCTCTAGCGGGGGAACTACCTGGGGAGACCCAGTACTTC
J gene: TRBJ2-7; V gene: TRBV7-9; clone size: NA; D gene: TRBD2; CDR3 protein: CASSPTSGDEQYF; CDR3 DNA: TGTGCCAGCAGCCCGACTAGCGGGGACGAGCAGTACTTC
J gene: TRBJ1-6; V gene: TRBV12-5; clone size: many; D gene: TRBD1; CDR3 protein: CASAPPTGSHGMRNSPLHF; CDR3 DNA: TGTGCTAGTGCTCCCCCGACAGGGTCTCATGGAATGCGTAATTCACCCCTCCACTTT
J gene: TRBJ2-3; V gene: TRBV5-1; clone size: many; D gene: TRBD2; CDR3 protein: CASGLADYTDTQYF; CDR3 DNA: TGCGCCAGCGGACTAGCGGATTACACAGATACGCAGTATTTT
J gene: TRBJ2-5; V gene: TRBV5-1; clone size: NA; D gene: TRBD1; CDR3 protein: CASSLGQGALETQYF; CDR3 DNA: TGCGCCAGCAGCTTAGGACAGGGGGCTTTGGAGACCCAGTACTTC
J gene: TRBJ2-1; V gene: TRBV2; clone size: NA; D gene: NA; CDR3 protein: CASKGGPGVDEQFF; CDR3 DNA: TGTGCCAGCAAAGGGGGCCCGGGGGTGGATGAGCAGTTCTTC
J gene: TRBJ2-3; V gene: TRBV29-1; clone size: NA; D gene: NA; CDR3 protein: CSVRTHAADTQYF; CDR3 DNA: TGCAGCGTACGGACCCACGCGGCCGATACGCAGTATTTT
J gene: TRBJ2-2; V gene: TRBV5-1; clone size: many; D gene: NA; CDR3 protein: CASSPRPGNTGELFF; CDR3 DNA: TGCGCCAGCAGCCCCAGACCAGGGAACACCGGGGAGCTGTTTTTT
J gene: TRBJ2-1; V gene: TRBV7-9; clone size: NA; D gene: NA; CDR3 protein: CASSLSPPGVEQFF; CDR3 DNA: TGTGCCAGCAGCTTATCCCCCCCCGGAGTTGAGCAGTTCTTC
J gene: TRBJ1-5; V gene: TRBV6-1; clone size: many; D gene: NA; CDR3 protein: CASSVDQGNQPQHF; CDR3 DNA: TGTGCCAGCAGTGTAGACCAGGGGAATCAGCCCCAGCATTTT
J gene: TRBJ2-5; V gene: TRBV6-1; clone size: many; D gene: NA; CDR3 protein: CASSEGKAGTQYF; CDR3 DNA: TGTGCCAGCAGTGAAGGAAAAGCCGGGACCCAGTACTTC
J gene: TRBJ2-1; V gene: TRBV27; clone size: few; D gene: NA; CDR3 protein: CASSFSAYNEQFF; CDR3 DNA: TGTGCCAGCAGTTTTAGCGCCTACAATGAGCAGTTCTTC
J gene: TRBJ1-6; V gene: TRBV15; clone size: many; D gene: NA; CDR3 protein: CATSRDRRAGPTSPLHF; CDR3 DNA: TGTGCCACCAGCAGAGATCGAAGGGCCGGGCCTACTTCACCCCTCCACTTT
J gene: TRBJ2-1; V gene: TRBV20-1; clone size: many; D gene: NA; CDR3 protein: CSAHSSDFNNEQFF; CDR3 DNA: TGCAGTGCTCACTCGTCGGATTTTAACAATGAGCAGTTCTTC
J gene: TRBJ2-3; V gene: TRBV6-1; clone size: NA; D gene: TRBD1; CDR3 protein: CASSLVRGPDTQYF; CDR3 DNA: TGTGCCAGCAGTTTGGTCAGGGGGCCAGATACGCAGTATTTT
J gene: TRBJ2-2; V gene: TRBV12-3/TRBV12-4; clone size: many; D gene: TRBD2; CDR3 protein: CASSKRKAGKGAGELFF; CDR3 DNA: TGTGCCAGCAGTAAACGAAAAGCGGGAAAAGGGGCCGGGGAGCTGTTTTTT
J gene: TRBJ2-6; V gene: TRBV2; clone size: many; D gene: NA; CDR3 protein: CASSRAPVGANVLTF; CDR3 DNA: TGTGCCAGCAGTAGAGCCCCGGTTGGGGCCAACGTCCTGACTTTC
J gene: TRBJ2-5; V gene: TRBV5-1; clone size: few; D gene: NA; CDR3 protein: CASSKGDYLQETQYF; CDR3 DNA: TGCGCCAGCAGCAAGGGGGACTACCTACAAGAGACCCAGTACTTC
J gene: TRBJ2-2; V gene: TRBV24-1; clone size: many; D gene: TRBD1; CDR3 protein: CATSDPGGSNTGELFF; CDR3 DNA: TGTGCCACCAGTGATCCAGGGGGATCGAACACCGGGGAGCTGTTTTTT
J gene: TRBJ1-5; V gene: TRBV10-2; clone size: many; D gene: NA; CDR3 protein: CASSETIQPQHF; CDR3 DNA: TGCGCCAGCAGTGAGACCATTCAGCCCCAGCATTTT
J gene: TRBJ1-2; V gene: TRBV20-1; clone size: once; D gene: TRBD1; CDR3 protein: CSAPYRGGFYGYTF; CDR3 DNA: TGCAGTGCTCCATACAGGGGGGGCTTCTATGGCTACACCTTC
J gene: TRBJ2-3; V gene: TRBV19; clone size: many; D gene: NA; CDR3 protein: CASSGSPTGVDTQYF; CDR3 DNA: TGTGCCAGTAGTGGGTCCCCGACGGGAGTAGATACGCAGTATTTT
J gene: TRBJ1-2; V gene: TRBV6-2/TRBV6-3; clone size: NA; D gene: NA; CDR3 protein: CASSYRTYYYGYTF; CDR3 DNA: TGTGCCAGCAGTTACCGGACATACTACTATGGCTACACCTTC
J gene: TRBJ2-2; V gene: TRBV3-1; clone size: many; D gene: NA; CDR3 protein: CASSQQGSGELFF; CDR3 DNA: TGTGCCAGCAGCCAACAGGGGAGCGGGGAGCTGTTTTTT
J gene: TRBJ1-6; V gene: TRBV28; clone size: NA; D gene: NA; CDR3 protein: CASSLSRQARRIVDSPLHF; CDR3 DNA: TGTGCCAGCAGTTTATCGCGACAGGCTCGGCGGATTGTTGATTCACCCCTCCACTTT
J gene: TRBJ2-1; V gene: TRBV6-6; clone size: few; D gene: NA; CDR3 protein: CAGSYSAGTDNEQFF; CDR3 DNA: TGTGCCGGCAGTTATTCGGCCGGGACCGACAATGAGCAGTTCTTC
J gene: TRBJ1-1; V gene: TRBV10-2; clone size: NA; D gene: NA; CDR3 protein: CASSELGGTEAFF; CDR3 DNA: TGCGCCAGCAGTGAGTTGGGGGGCACTGAAGCTTTCTTT